These 27 T cell receptor beta chains were sequenced from one sample in a study of human T cells and chemical hapten exposure. Each CDR3 protein gets one entry after TCRdb re-called the RACE reads with MiXCR. The sample shows about 96,000 distinct CDR3 sequences, about 9.3% of them seen only once. Time point reported: patch test 2, 6 weeks after DPC sensitization. The treatment was: therapeutic diphenylcyclopropenone sensitization with weekly scalp DPC. Sequencing was performed on whole blood, taken in connection with sensitization to the hapten diphenylcyclopropenone (DPC). The receptors derive from a woman between 40 and 55 years old with alopecia areata. Some clones in this sample may be carry-over from other donors' samples.

The chain employs TRBV6-1 and TRBJ1-1, with no clear D. The length of the CDR3 is 14 residues. Germline V lookup: CDR1 MNHNS, CDR2 SASEGT. The V end lost 1 base, the J end lost 0 bases, and 6 bases lay between the germline ends. The CDR3 sequence: CASSEVDLNTEAFF. The CDR3 nucleotides are TGTGCCAGCAGTGAAGTAGATTTGAACACTGAAGCTTTCTTT.

CDR3 protein: CASSLGQEVTQYF. CDR3 sequence (DNA): TGTGCCAGCAGTTTAGGACAGGAGGTGACCCAGTACTTC. The chain uses TRBV28 and TRBJ2-5; 7 nucleotides align to TRBD1. This CDR3 region has 13 residues. Germline CDR1 is MDHEN and CDR2 is SYDVKM. Trimming cost V 2 bases and J 7 bases; bases outside gene matches: 4.

This clonotype showed up many times. The gene calls are TRBV3-1 and TRBJ2-7; the D gene is possibly TRBD2 (6 bases). V was shortened by 0 bases and J by 5 bases, with 14 bases between the two germline ends. The CDR3 loop spans 15 amino acids. CDR1 LGHDT and CDR2 YNNKEL come from the germline V gene (reference sequence). CDR3 nucleotides: TGTGCCAGCAGCCAAGAGGGGGGTTCGTTTCACGAGCAGTACTTC. Amino acid sequence: CASSQEGGSFHEQYF.

The J gene is TRBJ2-3, the V gene TRBV6-6; 9 bases are a match to TRBD2. Trimming removed 6 bases from V and 4 bases from J; junction bases left unmatched: 8. Germline CDR1 MNHNY, CDR2 SVGAGI (reference sequence). CDR3 length: 15 amino acids. Here the CDR3 reads CASRRKREESDTQYF. In nucleotides, the CDR3 is TGTGCCAGCAGACGTAAGCGGGAGGAATCAGATACGCAGTATTTT.

Many counts were recorded for this clonotype. The chain carries TRBV12-3 or TRBV12-4 and TRBJ2-5; D is ambiguous. The CDR3 is 11 residues long. Trimming pared 7 bases from V and 5 bases from J, leaving 8 bases between. The CDR3 here is CASKRSETQYF. The CDR3 DNA reads TGTGCCAGCAAACGGAGCGAGACCCAGTACTTC.

This clonotype showed up just a few times. This chain connects TRBV28 to TRBJ1-5; TRBD1 matches at 7 bases. This CDR3 has 14 amino acids. Germline assignment: CDR1 MDHEN and CDR2 SYDVKM. The V and J ends lost 5 bases and 7 bases, in that order; junction bases with no gene match: 8. The CDR3: CASSPPTGIQPQHF. The DNA of the CDR3 is TGTGCCAGCAGTCCCCCGACAGGGATCCAGCCCCAGCATTTT.

This clonotype was detected a few times. The chain couples TRBV20-1 to TRBJ2-1; TRBD2 aligns across 13 bases. Germline V gene sequence: CDR1 DFQATT, CDR2 SNEGSKA (reference sequence). The J segment lost 8 bases and the V segment lost 1 base, leaving 2 bases of the junction unmatched. The CDR3 sequence is 14 residues long. Here the CDR3 DNA reads TGCAGTGCTAGAGGGACTAGCGGGAGCCATGAGCAGTTCTTC. Translating it yields CSARGTSGSHEQFF.

This CDR3 reads CASSQAGLAGEIDTQYF. DNA for the CDR3: TGTGCCAGCAGCCAGGCCGGACTAGCGGGAGAGATAGATACGCAGTATTTT. The V and J genes are TRBV4-2 and TRBJ2-3; 13 bases are shared with TRBD2. With V trimmed by 3 bases and J by 5 bases, 8 bases remained unmatched. Germline-derived CDR1 and CDR2 are LGHNA and YNFKEQ. This CDR3 has 17 residues.

This chain links TRBV9 with TRBJ1-5; weak D call: TRBD1 (5 bases). Trimming removed 0 bases from V and 2 bases from J, with 6 bases in between. This CDR3 contains 14 residues. Germline lookup yields CDR1 SGDLS and CDR2 YYNGEE. The DNA of the CDR3 is TGTGCCAGCAGCGTAGGAGGGGGCAATCAGCCCCAGCATTTT. Translation: CASSVGGGNQPQHF. The full variable domain, its missing parts supplied by reference TRBV9 and TRBJ1-5, is DSGVTQTPKHLITATGQRVTLRCSPRSGDLSVYWYQQSLDQGLQFLIQYYNGEERAKGNILERFSAQQFPDLHSELNLSSLELGDSALYFCASSVGGGNQPQHFGDGTRLSIL.

The gene calls are TRBV18 and TRBJ2-5, with D perhaps being TRBD1 or TRBD2 (5 bases each). The length of the CDR3 is 16 residues. V was pared by 1 base and J by 0 bases, with 12 bases between. The germline V gene has CDR1 KGHSH and CDR2 LQKENI. The CDR3 region is CASSPLRGQYQETQYF. In DNA, the CDR3 is TGTGCCAGCTCACCACTCCGGGGCCAGTACCAAGAGACCCAGTACTTC.

The chain combines TRBV29-1 with TRBJ2-7; D assignment may be TRBD1 or TRBD2 (5 bases each). Germline CDR1 reads SQVTM; CDR2 reads ANQGSEA. CDR3 size: 14 residues. The V end was cut by 0 bases, the J end by 2 bases, with 11 bases between. CDR3 sequence: CSVEDGTPTYEQYF. The CDR3 region has the DNA TGCAGCGTTGAAGATGGGACCCCTACCTACGAGCAGTACTTC.

The sample holds a few counts of this clonotype. The chain joins TRBV15 to TRBJ2-2; D may be TRBD1 or TRBD2 (5 bases each). V was shortened by 0 bases and J by 4 bases, with 9 bases between the two germline ends. Germline CDR1 reads LNHNV; CDR2 reads YYDKDF (reference sequence). The CDR3 loop spans 15 amino acids. The CDR3: CATSRDKRGTGELFF. The CDR3 bases are TGTGCCACCAGCAGAGATAAGAGGGGCACCGGGGAGCTGTTTTTT. The full variable domain, rest sourced from reference TRBV15 and TRBJ2-2, is DAMVIQNPRYQVTQFGKPVTLSCSQTLNHNVMYWYQQKSSQAPKLLFHYYDKDFNNEADTPDNFQSRRPNTSFCFLDIRSPGLGDTAMYLCATSRDKRGTGELFFGEGSRLTVL.

This clonotype has just a few counts. The rearrangement uses TRBV3-1 and TRBJ2-5; 7 nucleotides line up with TRBD1. The CDR3 contains 14 residues. Germline V lookup: CDR1 LGHDT, CDR2 YNNKEL (reference sequence). V gave up 3 bases and J gave up 2 bases; unmatched junction bases: 3. As DNA, the CDR3 is TGTGCCAGCAGCCAGCTGGGACAGCAAGAGACCCAGTACTTC. Protein product: CASSQLGQQETQYF.

The V call is TRBV4-3, the J call TRBJ2-2; 14 bases map to TRBD2. With 4 bases clipped from V and 1 base from J, the junction kept 5 bases outside the gene matches. From germline, CDR1 is LGHNA and CDR2 YSLEER. This CDR3 is built from 18 residues. The CDR3 DNA is TGCGCCAGCAGCCTTGGGACTAGCGGGAGTGTGAACACCGGGGAGCTGTTTTTT. The encoded protein is CASSLGTSGSVNTGELFF.

This clonotype was seen only a few times. The gene calls are TRBV19 and TRBJ2-1, with 10 bases that match TRBD2. Germline CDR1 reads LNHDA; CDR2 reads SQIVND (reference sequence). The CDR3 consists of 15 residues. Trimming took 7 bases from V and 9 from J; bases not matched to a gene: 12. CDR3 sequence: CASTNQAGGAGEQFF. Here the CDR3 DNA reads TGTGCCAGTACCAACCAAGCGGGAGGGGCAGGTGAGCAGTTCTTC.

This clonotype was found a few times. This chain joins TRBV18 and TRBJ2-7, with D possibly being TRBD2 (5 bases). V lost 3 bases and J lost 0, with 12 bases in between. The CDR3 covers 15 residues. Germline CDR1 is KGHSH and CDR2 is LQKENI. CDR3 DNA sequence: TGTGCCAGCTCACCCCGCGGGCAGCCCTCCTACGAGCAGTACTTC. Its translation is CASSPRGQPSYEQYF.

This clonotype was recorded many times. The chain links TRBV12-3 or TRBV12-4 to TRBJ2-2; TRBD2 agrees at 12 bases. V shed 7 bases and J 4 bases; nucleotides not matched to a gene: 10. There are 17 residues in the CDR3. In DNA form, the CDR3 reads TGTGCCAGCAAAACCCCGGGACTAGCGGGCGTCACCGGGGAGCTGTTTTTT. It translates to CASKTPGLAGVTGELFF.

This clonotype occurred many times. The rearrangement joins TRBV27 to TRBJ2-7, with D maybe TRBD1 (6 bases). CDR3 size: 14 residues. Trimming shortened V by 4 bases and J by 1 base, and 11 bases separated the two germline ends. CDR1 and CDR2 (germline): MNHEY, SMNVEV (reference sequence). In nucleotides, the CDR3 is TGTGCCAGCAGTTCACCGGGACAATCCTACGAGCAGTACTTC. Encoded protein: CASSSPGQSYEQYF.

This clonotype was seen more than once but under ten times. The CDR3 region has the DNA TGTGCCACACAGGGGTCTAATGAAAAACTGTTTTTT. Protein: CATQGSNEKLFF. The rearrangement uses TRBV10-3 and TRBJ1-4, with TRBD1 identical over 7 bases. The CDR3 is 12 residues long. In germline, CDR1 is ENHRY, CDR2 SYGVKD. V was clipped by 10 bases and J by 3 bases; unmatched bases: 2.

The chain is built from TRBV5-1 and TRBJ2-5, with D uncertain. The germline V gene encodes CDR1 SGHRS and CDR2 YFSETQ. Deletions cut 2 bases from V and 4 bases from J, with 12 bases between. CDR3 length: 14 amino acids. CDR3: CASSLSHLGETQYF. In DNA, the CDR3 is TGCGCCAGCAGCTTAAGCCACCTTGGAGAGACCCAGTACTTC. The complete variable domain, with remaining parts taken from reference TRBV5-1 and TRBJ2-5, reads KAGVTQTPRYLIKTRGQQVTLSCSPISGHRSVSWYQQTPGQGLQFLFEYFSETQRNKGNFPGRFSGRQFSNSRSEMNVSTLELGDSALYLCASSLSHLGETQYFGPGTRLLVL.

In the case of this clonotype: A much larger clonotype is one base distant, so this may be a read error. The conserved phenylalanine or tryptophan normally closing the CDR3 is absent here, so this likely arose from a read error. The chain carries TRBV7-9 and TRBJ1-2; tentatively, D is TRBD1 (5 bases). The CDR3 consists of 14 residues. The germline V gene encodes CDR1 SEHNR and CDR2 FQNEAQ (reference sequence). V lost 1 base to trimming and J lost 2 bases, with 8 bases between them. CDR3 nucleotides: TGTGCCAGCAGCTTAGAGACAGCGAACTATGGCTACACCATC. Protein sequence: CASSLETANYGYTI.

This clonotype has a handful of counts. The genes are TRBV20-1 and TRBJ2-3, with TRBD2 as a possible D gene (6 bases). In germline, CDR1 is DFQATT, CDR2 SNEGSKA (reference sequence). Deletions cut 3 bases from V and 6 bases from J, with 19 bases between. The CDR3 sequence is 15 residues long. The CDR3, as DNA: TGCAGTGCTAGGGAGGGGAATTCTCGCGGGGATACGCAGTATTTT. Translation gives CSAREGNSRGDTQYF.

V is TRBV6-6 and J is TRBJ2-1; 7 bases map to TRBD1. From germline, CDR1 is MNHNY and CDR2 SVGAGI (reference sequence). The CDR3 has 13 amino acids. V lost 7 bases and J lost 4; bases outside the gene matches: 4. The CDR3 region has the DNA TGTGCCAGCACTAGACAGGGATACAATGAGCAGTTCTTC. Protein sequence: CASTRQGYNEQFF.

The chain has TRBV7-9 and TRBJ1-2; D is possibly TRBD1 (5 bases). The germline V gene has CDR1 SEHNR and CDR2 FQNEAQ (reference sequence). V was shortened by 5 bases and J by 2 bases, with 12 bases between the two germline ends. The CDR3 sequence is 14 residues long. The CDR3 spells CASSKRGANYGYTF. The CDR3 nucleotides are TGTGCCAGCAGCAAGAGGGGAGCCAACTATGGCTACACCTTC. The full variable domain, in which reference TRBV7-9 and TRBJ1-2 provide the parts outside the CDR3, is DTGVSQNPRHKITKRGQNVTFRCDPISEHNRLYWYRQTLGQGPEFLTYFQNEAQLEKSRLLSDRFSAERPKGSFSTLEIQRTEQGDSAMYLCASSKRGANYGYTFGSGTRLTVV.

The rearrangement joins TRBV7-9 to TRBJ1-2; D is ambiguous. V lost 1 base, J lost 4 bases, and 4 bases lay in between. This CDR3 is 12 amino acids long. Germline V gives CDR1 SEHNR, CDR2 FQNEAQ (reference sequence). CDR3 DNA sequence: TGTGCCAGCAGCTTAGACAGCTATGGCTACACCTTC. Encoded protein: CASSLDSYGYTF. The whole variable domain, remainder taken from reference TRBV7-9 and TRBJ1-2, is DTGVSQNPRHKITKRGQNVTFRCDPISEHNRLYWYRQTLGQGPEFLTYFQNEAQLEKSRLLSDRFSAERPKGSFSTLEIQRTEQGDSAMYLCASSLDSYGYTFGSGTRLTVV.

This clonotype was observed at least ten times. This rearrangement joins TRBV7-3 to TRBJ2-6; D may be TRBD1 (6 bases). Germline values: CDR1 SGHTA, CDR2 FQGTGA. The CDR3 contains 15 residues. Trimming removed 5 bases at V and 2 bases at J, with 10 bases between. CDR3 bases: TGTGCCAGCAGCCTCTGGACAGCTGGGGCCAACGTCCTGACTTTC. This encodes CASSLWTAGANVLTF.

The gene calls are TRBV4-1 and TRBJ2-7, with D possibly being TRBD1 or TRBD2 (5 bases each). Germline V gene data show CDR1 as MGHRA and CDR2 as YSYEKL. This CDR3 contains 14 residues. V was pared by 0 bases and J by 6 bases, with 12 bases between. DNA of the CDR3: TGCGCCAGCAGCCAAGAAGGAGGAAGGGGCGAGCAGTACTTC. It codes for CASSQEGGRGEQYF.